The entry below describes one TCR beta chain. This clone was observed a handful of times. The clone's antigen remains unknown. No much larger clone is present one base from it, and per-base qualities are unavailable. CDR1 and CDR2, looked up from the germline V gene, are MGHRA and YSYEKL. The CDR3 contains 17 residues, cysteine and phenylalanine counted. Only CDR3 DNA is held: 51 bases, read in frame from base 1. Trimming takes 0 bases off V and 0 bases off J; junction bases not matched to a gene: 3. The library was prepared using the immunoSEQ multiplex PCR assay. A mixture of 60 forward primers for TCR Vbeta segments and 13 reverse primers for TCR Jbeta segments was used in the multiplex PCR. The CDR3 region of rearranged TCR beta genes was amplified from genomic DNA by a multiplex PCR assay. The Illumina HiSeq System was used to sequence the amplified TCR beta libraries as 87-base-pair reads. As for the original processing: Across the roughly 640 repertoires, a later analysis counted 75 million to 90 million unique TCR beta chains, 9.5 million to 12 million of which were shared by at least two donors. Raw reads were error-corrected and collapsed into unique sequences with a nearest-neighbor algorithm that merged closely related sequences to remove PCR and sequencing errors. CDR3 sequences were aligned to IMGT reference sequences to assign V, D and J gene segments. For a sequence to be retained, a match of at least six nucleotides to both a V gene segment and a J gene segment was required. Rearrangements were called productive when the CDR3 lacked stop codons and stayed in frame with V and J; all others were non-productive. Following IMGT convention, CDR3 was defined as the stretch from the second conserved V-encoded cysteine up to the conserved J-encoded phenylalanine. In an earlier analysis of more than 550 of the donors, sequences lacking an unambiguous match to a single V gene segment were excluded. An earlier analysis of several hundred of the donors called V segments functional above 56.7% productive rearrangements and segregating when the between-donor standard deviation exceeded 5%. A statistical classification framework was developed to diagnose cytomegalovirus status using the catalog of TCR beta chain sequences. In a later analysis, TCR nucleotide sequences were compared against IMGT/GENE-DB human TR gene sequences so that V and J genes could be assigned. A later analysis assigned CDR3 sequences and most-parsimonious VDJ recombination scenarios with the TCRdist pipeline. In a later analysis, every TCR beta chain was defined by the combination of its CDR3 amino acid sequence and its V-gene family, and reads without a unique V-gene family were dropped. As a way to deal with suspected cross-contamination and a sequencing artifact, a later analysis dropped 592 nucleotide sequences that were highly shared and had low generation probability. For each public chain, a later analysis derived a clonal expansion index from normalized ranks of inferred template counts within each repertoire. A later analysis computed generation probabilities with a VDJ recombination model fitted to out-of-frame rearrangements, and checked the results against IGoR. A later analysis scored TCR-TCR, TCR-HLA and TCR-CMV co-occurrence with hypergeometric tests, applying a repertoire-size bias correction to TCR pairs. To estimate false discovery rates, a later analysis permuted the HLA or CMV assignments 20 times. In a later analysis, co-occurring TCRs were grouped with DBSCAN, and TCRdist sequence similarity was added when clustering was performed within HLA-allele-positive subsets. Co-occurrence clustering excluded repertoires with fewer than 30,000 or more than 120,000 public chains, plus five with anomalous nucleotide sharing. TCRdb stores this immuneACCESS table with in-frame sequences only. Part of the clones is absent; in the studies checked, under half of the shortfall reflects unresolved V genes, and no reason is known for the rest. That table is the source of V, J and clone size, and D and trimming were worked out from the DNA. The sample table lists approximately 190,000 clones, about 70% of them with a count of one. About 1.7% of the sample lies in the top ten.

This entry is derived from a study of cytomegalovirus exposure and HLA in healthy donors (dated by TCRdb to the late 2010s). At the level of the whole study: An earlier analysis of 587 of the donors reported approximately 260 Gb of sequence data and 95 million to 140 million unique TCR beta sequences obtained from 150 million to 200 million T cells. An early release that covered roughly 600 HLA-typed donors contained about 290 gigabases of sequencing data and 80 million or so unique TCR sequences. Among the roughly 390 genotyped donors, about 83% belonged to the genetic ancestry cluster associated with self-reported Caucasian donors. The study aimed to test whether cataloging public T cell receptors could reveal signatures of past pathogen exposure. The study profiled the T cell repertoires of under 700 subjects by immunosequencing and related them to cytomegalovirus serostatus. In addition to the first cohort of 666 subjects, a separate validation cohort of under 150 different subjects was used. High-throughput TCR immunosequencing, statistical association of individual TCRs with disease status, and machine learning were combined to predict cytomegalovirus infection status. To study patterns of TCR occurrence, a later analysis re-analyzed previously published TCR beta repertoires from several hundred donors and added high-resolution HLA genotyping. The later analysis used no new phenotypic data to find candidate immune exposures, relying instead on TCR beta sequences and their occurrence across donors. An earlier analysis of around 540 of the donors applied high-throughput TCR beta sequencing to assess whether each TCR beta V gene segment acted as functional or pseudogenic. Donor age, sex, ethnicity and CMV serostatus were collected together with the repertoire data. Genome-wide SNP genotypes for about 65% of the 666 donors were used in a later genetic analysis, which treated that subset as a discovery cohort. All discovery cohort repertoires had been generated on a single sequencing platform. Both class I and class II loci were covered by HLA typing, at four-digit resolution. Typing coverage differed by locus: A, B, C, DRB1 and DQB1 were typed in about 620-640 donors, DQA1 in approximately 520, DPA1 in some 570, and DPB1 in approximately 450. Because of strong linkage in the cohort, a handful of DR-DQ haplotypes were treated as single units for association and clustering. Among a few hundred genotyped donors of the cohort, an average of around 240,000 unique TCR beta nucleotide sequences were sequenced per donor, around a sixth of them non-productive.

General study outcomes and caveats: In a later analysis, HLA-associated TCR beta chains showed more clonal expansion and lower generation probabilities than non-associated chains that were equally common. At a false discovery rate of 0.05, a later analysis linked roughly 17,000 TCR beta sequences to specific HLA alleles. In vitro tests confirmed that a few of the cytomegalovirus-associated TCR beta chains recognize cytomegalovirus antigens. The authors suggested that the approach could potentially be generalized to other disease states and immunological phenotypes. In this cohort, only TCR beta chains were sequenced, and detectable features were limited by the absence of alpha or paired-chain data. A cluster of highly shared sequence variants was judged likely to represent a technical artifact of the sequencing pipeline. In a later genetic analysis, fewer N-insertions in productive TCRs were reported among donors in an Asian-associated ancestry cluster than the approximately 710-donor mean. V-gene and J-gene trimming of TCR beta chains was associated with a missense DCLRE1C variant in a later genetic analysis, and the association was replicated in an independent cohort. An earlier analysis of 450 to 750 of the donors showed that most TCR beta V segments appeared in productive rearrangements either about 90% or about 30% of the time, which broadly matched IMGT annotations. Some IMGT-functional V segments, including TRBV6-2 and TRBV6-3, could not be distinguished by the 87-base-pair reads and were therefore excluded. Approximately 16 rarely observed V segments, including chromosome 9 orphons, were excluded from the earlier analysis of several hundred of the donors because counts were too low. Cytomegalovirus status was reported to be diagnosed by the classifier with high specificity and sensitivity in both the original and validation cohorts. A further reported finding was that TCR beta sequences accurately predicted the HLA-A and HLA-B alleles for most subjects in the first cohort. Across donors, most TCR sequences were observed very rarely, whereas some public TCRs were present in many individuals. CMV serostatus was the only immune exposure information available for the cohort. Strong co-occurrence of HLA alleles, especially DR and DQ, made assigning TCR associations to individual alleles difficult. A later analysis found that TCR association rates varied across HLA loci, with DRB1 alleles showing the most associated TCRs and HLA-C alleles the fewest. Linkage disequilibrium might explain the correlated functional status among segregating V segments, but an unknown experimental factor could not be excluded. A total of roughly 160 TCR beta chains were listed by the study as associated with cytomegalovirus. The presence/absence analyses assumed that sequencing depth was roughly uniform across donors, and that assumption may not be true. Because HLA typing was unavailable for some donors at each locus, only the typed subset was used in association tests. In a later analysis, several top co-occurrence clusters were reported to appear linked to parvovirus B19, influenza, CMV and Epstein-Barr virus. According to a later analysis, most CMV-associated TCR beta chains appeared to be HLA-restricted, and the HLA associations seemed to be driven largely by CMV exposure.

In total, 600 or so healthy bone marrow donors made up the cohort. At the time of sampling, all cohort members were nominally healthy, though unrecorded immune exposures were likely present. The donor was CMV seronegative and was included in the group of 352 seronegative cohort members. A peripheral blood sample was provided by each donor, and peripheral blood mononuclear cells were used for TCR beta sequencing. Genomic DNA extraction from the blood cell samples was performed with the Qiagen DNeasy Blood Extraction Kit. The sequencing sample was made of PBMCs. This chain joins TRBV4-1 to TRBJ2-2; TRBD1 lines up with 8 middle nucleotides. The TCR was taken from a young woman in good health and CMV-seronegative. The CDR3: CASSQDPGGANTGELFF. The DNA sequence reads TGCGCCAGCAGCCAAGATCCAGGGGGCGCGAACACCGGGGAGCTGTTTTTT.